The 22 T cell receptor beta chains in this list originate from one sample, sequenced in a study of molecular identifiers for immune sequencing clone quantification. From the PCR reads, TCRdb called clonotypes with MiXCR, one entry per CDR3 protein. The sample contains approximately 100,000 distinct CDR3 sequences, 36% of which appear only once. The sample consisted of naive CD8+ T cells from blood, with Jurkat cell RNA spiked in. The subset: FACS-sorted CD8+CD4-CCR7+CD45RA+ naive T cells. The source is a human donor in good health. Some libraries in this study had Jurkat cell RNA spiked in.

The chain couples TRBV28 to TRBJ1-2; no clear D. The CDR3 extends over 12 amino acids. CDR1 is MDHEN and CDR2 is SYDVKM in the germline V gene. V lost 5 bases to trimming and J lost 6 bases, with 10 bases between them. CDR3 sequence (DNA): TGTGCCAGCAGTCCCGATGTGGATGGCTACACCTTC. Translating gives CASSPDVDGYTF.

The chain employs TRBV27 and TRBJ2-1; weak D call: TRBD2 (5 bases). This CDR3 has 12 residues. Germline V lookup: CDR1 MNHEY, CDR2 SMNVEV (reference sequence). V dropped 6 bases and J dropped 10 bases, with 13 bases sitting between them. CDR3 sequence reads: CASSTNWREQFF. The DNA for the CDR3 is TGTGCCAGCAGCACCAATTGGAGGGAGCAGTTCTTC.

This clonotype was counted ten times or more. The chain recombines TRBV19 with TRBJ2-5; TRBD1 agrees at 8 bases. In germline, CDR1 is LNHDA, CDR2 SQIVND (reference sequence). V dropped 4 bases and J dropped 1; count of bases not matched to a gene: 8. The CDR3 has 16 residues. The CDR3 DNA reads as TGTGCCAGTAGTAGCCTAAAGGGGACAGGCCAAGAGACCCAGTACTTC. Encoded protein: CASSSLKGTGQETQYF. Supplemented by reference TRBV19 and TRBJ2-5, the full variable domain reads DGGITQSPKYLFRKEGQNVTLSCEQNLNHDAMYWYRQDPGQGLRLIYYSQIVNDFQKGDIAEGYSVSREKKESFPLTVTSAQKNPTAFYLCASSSLKGTGQETQYFGPGTRLLVL.

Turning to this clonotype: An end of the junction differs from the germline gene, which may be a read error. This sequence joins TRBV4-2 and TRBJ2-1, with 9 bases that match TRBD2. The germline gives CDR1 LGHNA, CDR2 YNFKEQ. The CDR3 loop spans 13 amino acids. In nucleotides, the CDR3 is TGTGCCAGCAGCCTCCACCCGGGACTAGCCGAGGTCTTC. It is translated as CASSLHPGLAEVF.

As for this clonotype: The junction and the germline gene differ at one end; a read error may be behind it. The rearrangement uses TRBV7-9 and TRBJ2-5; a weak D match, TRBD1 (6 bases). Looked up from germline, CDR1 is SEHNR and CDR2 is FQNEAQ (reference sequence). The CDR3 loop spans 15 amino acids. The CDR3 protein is CASSLEAGVQGTQYF. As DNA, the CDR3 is TGTGCCAGCAGCTTAGAGGCAGGGGTACAAGGGACCCAGTACTTC.

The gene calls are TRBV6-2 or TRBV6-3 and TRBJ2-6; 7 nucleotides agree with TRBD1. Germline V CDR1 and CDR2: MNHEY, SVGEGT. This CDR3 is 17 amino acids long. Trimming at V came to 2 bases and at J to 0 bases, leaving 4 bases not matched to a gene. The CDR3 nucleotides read TGTGCCAGCAGTTACATACAGGGGAGCTCTGGGGCCAACGTCCTGACTTTC. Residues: CASSYIQGSSGANVLTF.

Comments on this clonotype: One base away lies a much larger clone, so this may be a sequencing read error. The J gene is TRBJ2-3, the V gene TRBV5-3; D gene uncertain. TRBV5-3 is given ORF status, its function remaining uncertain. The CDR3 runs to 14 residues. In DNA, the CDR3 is TGTGCCAGCAGCTCCTCCTCCGACTCAGATACGCAGTATTTT. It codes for CASSSSSDSDTQYF.

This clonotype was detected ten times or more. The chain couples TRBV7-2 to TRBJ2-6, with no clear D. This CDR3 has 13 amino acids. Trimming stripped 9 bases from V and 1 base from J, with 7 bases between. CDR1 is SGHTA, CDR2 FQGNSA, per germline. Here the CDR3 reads CARAPSGANVLTF. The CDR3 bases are TGTGCCAGAGCGCCATCTGGGGCCAACGTCCTGACTTTC.

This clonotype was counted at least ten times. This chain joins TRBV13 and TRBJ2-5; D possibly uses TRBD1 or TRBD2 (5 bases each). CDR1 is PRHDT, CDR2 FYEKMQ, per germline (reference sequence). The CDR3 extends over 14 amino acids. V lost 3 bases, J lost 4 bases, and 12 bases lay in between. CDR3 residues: CASSLRGSGETQYF. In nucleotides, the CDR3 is TGTGCCAGCAGCTTGAGGGGCAGTGGAGAGACCCAGTACTTC.

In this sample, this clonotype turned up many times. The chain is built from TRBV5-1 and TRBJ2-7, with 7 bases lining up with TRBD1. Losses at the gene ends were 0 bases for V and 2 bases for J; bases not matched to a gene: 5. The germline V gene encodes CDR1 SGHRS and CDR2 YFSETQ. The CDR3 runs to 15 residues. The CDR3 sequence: CASSLEDRIPYEQYF. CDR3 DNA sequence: TGCGCCAGCAGCTTGGAGGACAGGATCCCCTACGAGCAGTACTTC.

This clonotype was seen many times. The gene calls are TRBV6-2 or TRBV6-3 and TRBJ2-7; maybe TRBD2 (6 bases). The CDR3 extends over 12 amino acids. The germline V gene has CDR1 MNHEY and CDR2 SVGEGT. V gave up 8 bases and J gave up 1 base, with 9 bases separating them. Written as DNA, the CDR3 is TGTGCCAGCGGGGACTCATCCTACGAGCAGTACTTC. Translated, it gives CASGDSSYEQYF.

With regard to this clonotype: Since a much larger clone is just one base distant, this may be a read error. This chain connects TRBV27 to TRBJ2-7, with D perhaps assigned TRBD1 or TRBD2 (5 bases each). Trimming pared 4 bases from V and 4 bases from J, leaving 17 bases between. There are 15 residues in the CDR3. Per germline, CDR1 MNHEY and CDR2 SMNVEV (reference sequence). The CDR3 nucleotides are TGTGCCAGCAGTTGGTCTTCCGAGGGGCGGTACGAGCAGTACTTC. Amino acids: CASSWSSEGRYEQYF.

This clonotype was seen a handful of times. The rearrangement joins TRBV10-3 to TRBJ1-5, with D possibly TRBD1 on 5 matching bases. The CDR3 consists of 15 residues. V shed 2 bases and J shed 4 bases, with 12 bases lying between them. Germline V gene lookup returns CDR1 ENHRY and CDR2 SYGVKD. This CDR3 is CAISEVGGGNQPQHF. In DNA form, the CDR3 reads TGTGCCATCAGTGAGGTGGGGGGTGGGAATCAGCCCCAGCATTTT.

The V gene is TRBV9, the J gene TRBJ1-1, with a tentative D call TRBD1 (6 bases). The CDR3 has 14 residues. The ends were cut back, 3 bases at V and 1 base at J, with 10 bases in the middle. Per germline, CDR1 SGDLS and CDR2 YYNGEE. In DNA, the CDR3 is TGTGCCAGCAGCGCAGGGGCCAGGAACACTGAAGCTTTCTTT. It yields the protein CASSAGARNTEAFF.

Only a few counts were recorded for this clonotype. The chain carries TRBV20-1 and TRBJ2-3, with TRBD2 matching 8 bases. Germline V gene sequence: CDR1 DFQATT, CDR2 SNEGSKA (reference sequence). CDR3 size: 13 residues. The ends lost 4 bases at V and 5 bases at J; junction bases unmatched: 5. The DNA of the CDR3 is TGCAGTGCTACCGGGAGGGCCGGAGATACGCAGTATTTT. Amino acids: CSATGRAGDTQYF.

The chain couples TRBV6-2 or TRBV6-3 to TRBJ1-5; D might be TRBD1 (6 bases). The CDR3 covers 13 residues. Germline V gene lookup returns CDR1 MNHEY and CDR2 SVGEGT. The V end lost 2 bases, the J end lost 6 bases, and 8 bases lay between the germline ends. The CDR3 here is CASSYGGAQPQHF. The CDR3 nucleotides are TGTGCCAGCAGTTACGGGGGGGCTCAGCCCCAGCATTTT.

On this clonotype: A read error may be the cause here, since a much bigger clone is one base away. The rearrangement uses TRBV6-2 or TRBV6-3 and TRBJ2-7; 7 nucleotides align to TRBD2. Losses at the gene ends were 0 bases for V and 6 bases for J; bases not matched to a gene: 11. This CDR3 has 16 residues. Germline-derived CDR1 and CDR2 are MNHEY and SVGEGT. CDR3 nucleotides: TGTGCCAGCAGTTACTCGAAGCATTTGCGGGAGACCGAGCAGTACTTC. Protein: CASSYSKHLRETEQYF.

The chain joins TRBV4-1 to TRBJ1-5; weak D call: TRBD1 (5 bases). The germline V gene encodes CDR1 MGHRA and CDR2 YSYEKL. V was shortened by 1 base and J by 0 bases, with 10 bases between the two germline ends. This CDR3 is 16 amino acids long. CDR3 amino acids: CASSQGTSPSNQPQHF. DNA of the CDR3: TGCGCCAGCAGCCAAGGGACATCACCTAGCAATCAGCCCCAGCATTTT.

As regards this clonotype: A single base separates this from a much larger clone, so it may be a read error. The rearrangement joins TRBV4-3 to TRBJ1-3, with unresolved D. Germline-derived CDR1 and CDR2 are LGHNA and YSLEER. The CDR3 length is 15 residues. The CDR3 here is CASSQDGTAGNSIYF. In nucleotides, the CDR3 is TGCGCCAGCAGCCAAGATGGAACAGCTGGAAACTCCATATATTTT.

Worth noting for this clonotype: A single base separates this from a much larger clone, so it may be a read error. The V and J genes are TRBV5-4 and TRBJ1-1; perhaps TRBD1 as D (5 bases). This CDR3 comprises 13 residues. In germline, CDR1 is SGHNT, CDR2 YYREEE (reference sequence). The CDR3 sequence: CASSSTANTEALF. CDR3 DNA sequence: TGTGCCAGCAGCTCGACAGCTAACACTGAAGCTCTCTTT.

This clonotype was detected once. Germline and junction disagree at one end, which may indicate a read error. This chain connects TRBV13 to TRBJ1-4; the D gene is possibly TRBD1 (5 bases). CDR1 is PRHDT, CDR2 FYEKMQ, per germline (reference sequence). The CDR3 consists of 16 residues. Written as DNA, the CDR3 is TGTGCCAGCAGCAAACGGGGCCTTACAACTAATGAAAAACTGTATTTT. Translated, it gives CASSKRGLTTNEKLYF.

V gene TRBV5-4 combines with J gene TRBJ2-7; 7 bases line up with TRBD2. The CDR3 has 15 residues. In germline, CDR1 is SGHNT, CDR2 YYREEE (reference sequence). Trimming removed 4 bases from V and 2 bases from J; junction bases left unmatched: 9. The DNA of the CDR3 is TGTGCCAGCAGCCTTCTACCTAGCGGAACCTACGAGCAGTACTTC. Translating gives CASSLLPSGTYEQYF.